This TCR beta chain was captured by sequencing in a study of cytomegalovirus exposure and HLA in healthy donors. General study results and limits: Presence/absence results assume similar sequencing depth per donor, which may not hold. Researchers reported in a later analysis that a missense DCLRE1C variant was tied to TCR beta V- and J-gene trimming. Most CMV-associated TCR beta chains were later found to appear HLA-restricted. CMV serostatus alone was available as immune exposure information.

This clone has only a few counts. Its antigen remains unknown. Germline V gene sequence: CDR1 KGHSH, CDR2 LQKENI. The length of the CDR3 is 14 residues. Germline trimming cut 4 bases from V and 6 bases from J; bases unmatched to any gene: 8. Researchers ran the PCR with 60 Vbeta and 13 Jbeta primers. Data came from immunoSEQ multiplex PCR; TCRdb stores just in-frame clones and leaves some out. The sample yields 200,000 or so clones, over 80% seen once. The TCR comes from a boy younger than 10 in good health and CMV-seronegative. V usage is TRBV18 and J usage is TRBJ2-7, with TRBD2 matching over 8 bases. Sequencing was done on a sample of PBMCs. As DNA, the CDR3 is TGTGCCAGCTCACTTAGCGGGAATCGGGGCGAGCAGTACTTC. It yields the protein CASSLSGNRGEQYF.